Below, 30 T cell receptor beta chains from the same sample are listed, as sequenced in a study of regulatory T cells in long-lasting Graves disease. According to the study, TCR beta libraries were built with iRepertoire HTBI primers and CDR3-region Arm-PCR. TCRdb called the multiplex PCR reads again in MiXCR, with one record for every CDR3 protein. The table shows approximately 390,000 distinct CDR3 sequences, with around 15% occurring only once. Regarding time point: newly diagnosed GD, antithyroid drugs for less than 3 months. Preparation of the TCR library used RNA extracted from PBMCs. The sample was also linked to a second study, of T cells in Graves' hyperthyroidism and ophthalmopathy.

The specimen comprised peripheral blood mononuclear cells (PBMCs), sampled at new diagnosis, from a patient treated with antithyroid drugs. The receptor set was obtained from a woman younger than 30 with Graves disease.

This clonotype was picked up many times. The rearrangement links TRBV28 to TRBJ2-1; D may be TRBD1 (6 bases). CDR1 and CDR2 (germline): MDHEN, SYDVKM. The V and J ends lost 6 bases and 9 bases respectively, with 24 bases between them. CDR3 length: 16 residues. The DNA for the CDR3 is TGTGCCAGCAGCCAGACAGGACTCCCCCCCGGAGGTGAGCAGTTCTTC. Translated: CASSQTGLPPGGEQFF.

In its sample, this clonotype was seen many times. The chain joins TRBV6-5 to TRBJ1-1; possibly TRBD1 for D (6 bases). This CDR3 has 18 amino acids. Trimming took 2 bases from V and 1 from J, leaving 20 bases between them. Germline V gene sequence: CDR1 MNHEY, CDR2 SVGAGI. CDR3 DNA sequence: TGTGCCAGCAGTTACGAGAGCTTAGGGGGGCCGGGGAACACTGAAGCTTTCTTT. Translating gives CASSYESLGGPGNTEAFF.

This clonotype was seen a single time. A clone one base away is much larger, so this may be a read error. The rearrangement links TRBV6-5 to TRBJ2-5; TRBD2 matches at 7 bases. The CDR3 is 17 amino acids. Germline assignment: CDR1 MNHEY and CDR2 SVGAGI. V shed 4 bases, J shed 4 bases, and the junction held 15 bases outside the gene matches. This CDR3 reads CASSCAGLGRALETQYF. Written as DNA, the CDR3 is TGTGCCAGCAGTTGCGCCGGACTAGGCAGGGCCCTAGAGACCCAGTACTTC.

This clonotype was seen ten or more times. The V and J genes are TRBV2 and TRBJ2-7, with 7 bases lining up with TRBD2. The CDR3 sequence is 15 residues long. Germline V CDR1 and CDR2: SNHLY, FYNNEI. The V and J ends lost 0 bases and 4 bases, in that order; junction bases with no gene match: 6. The CDR3: CASSEATGGPYEQYF. The DNA for the CDR3 is TGTGCCAGCAGTGAAGCTACGGGAGGACCGTACGAGCAGTACTTC.

This clonotype was seen repeatedly, ten times or more. J is TRBJ2-2 and V is TRBV11-1; unclear D gene. Germline loops: CDR1 SGHAT, CDR2 FQDESV (reference sequence). The CDR3 runs 12 residues. Trimming stripped 6 bases from V and 2 bases from J, with 4 bases between. The CDR3 reads CASRDNTGELFF. CDR3 DNA sequence: TGTGCCAGCAGGGACAACACCGGGGAGCTGTTTTTT.

This chain's CDR3 is CASTPGPSYEQYF. DNA for the CDR3: TGTGCCAGCACTCCCGGTCCCTCCTACGAGCAGTACTTC. V gene TRBV5-4 combines with J gene TRBJ2-7, with D unresolved. The CDR3 length is 13 residues. Germline CDR1 and CDR2: SGHNT and YYREEE (reference sequence). V lost 6 bases and J lost 0, with 10 bases in between.

This clonotype was recorded a few times. This could be a read error, since a much larger clone is one nucleotide away. The CDR3 DNA follows: TGTGCCAGCTCACCACCGACTCCTTCAGAGTTGCAGTATTTT. Protein: CASSPPTPSELQYF. V usage is TRBV18 and J usage is TRBJ2-3; D remains ambiguous. The germline V gene encodes CDR1 KGHSH and CDR2 LQKENI. The V end lost 0 bases, the J end lost 11 bases, and 15 bases lay between the germline ends. This CDR3 spans 14 amino acids.

This clonotype was found a few times. The chain recombines TRBV7-8 with TRBJ2-7; D perhaps matches TRBD2 (5 bases). CDR3 size: 15 residues. Germline CDR1 is SGHVS and CDR2 is FQNEAQ. The germline V and J ends were trimmed by 3 bases and 2 bases, with 14 bases remaining between them. CDR3 amino acids: CASSFLATKTYEQYF. CDR3 bases: TGTGCCAGCAGCTTCCTAGCCACAAAAACCTACGAGCAGTACTTC.

The genes are TRBV9 and TRBJ2-7, with 8 bases lining up with TRBD2. V lost 4 bases, J lost 3 bases, and 9 bases stayed unmatched. The CDR3 contains 15 residues. Germline V gives CDR1 SGDLS, CDR2 YYNGEE. CDR3 nucleotide sequence: TGTGCCAGCAGCTCAAAGCCCGGGACTAGCTACGAGCAGTACTTC. It encodes CASSSKPGTSYEQYF.

This clonotype has at least ten counts. This sequence joins TRBV20-1 and TRBJ1-5; D is unclear. The CDR3 has 14 residues. The germline V gene encodes CDR1 DFQATT and CDR2 SNEGSKA (reference sequence). V shed 0 bases and J shed 4 bases, with 10 bases lying between them. CDR3 DNA: TGCAGTGCTAGAGACCCCGTAGGAAATCAGCCCCAGCATTTT. Its protein is CSARDPVGNQPQHF.

This clonotype was seen a single time. Just one base apart from a much larger clone, this may be a read error. The J gene is TRBJ1-4, the V gene TRBV30; D unclear. CDR1 is GTSNPN, CDR2 SVGIG, per germline (reference sequence). The V end was cut by 2 bases, the J end by 2 bases, with 9 bases between. This CDR3 has 14 residues. The DNA for the CDR3 is TGTGCCTGGAGTTGCTCGGGGACTAATGAAAAACTGTTTTTT. Its protein product is CAWSCSGTNEKLFF.

This clonotype has a count of ten or more. This chain connects TRBV20-1 to TRBJ2-7; D might be TRBD2 (6 bases). The CDR3 extends over 15 amino acids. Germline lookup yields CDR1 DFQATT and CDR2 SNEGSKA (reference sequence). Trimming shortened V by 6 bases and J by 5 bases, and 23 bases separated the two germline ends. The CDR3 DNA is TGCAGTGCCCCAGCCCCCCGACTAGGTCCCCACGAGCAGTACTTC. Its translation: CSAPAPRLGPHEQYF.

Ten or more counts support this clonotype. The chain links TRBV3-1 to TRBJ2-3; D unresolved. CDR3 size: 17 residues. The germline V and J ends were trimmed by 3 bases and 0 bases, with 16 bases remaining between them. CDR1 is LGHDT, CDR2 YNNKEL, per germline (reference sequence). CDR3: CASSHSRSSRSTDTQYF. The CDR3 DNA is TGTGCCAGCAGCCACTCCCGAAGCAGCCGGAGCACAGATACGCAGTATTTT.

This clonotype was counted many times. The V call is TRBV18, the J call TRBJ1-5; D might be TRBD1 (5 bases). This CDR3 is built from 13 residues. The germline gives CDR1 KGHSH, CDR2 LQKENI. V was trimmed by 3 bases and J by 6 bases, leaving 9 bases between them. In nucleotides, the CDR3 is TGTGCCAGCTCACCGGGACGAGGTCAGCCCCAGCATTTT. Its translation: CASSPGRGQPQHF.

This clonotype was detected a few times. This may stem from a read error, because a much larger clone lies one nucleotide away. The chain carries TRBV14 and TRBJ2-1, with D perhaps matching TRBD1 or TRBD2 (5 bases each). This CDR3 comprises 14 residues. Germline values: CDR1 SGHDN, CDR2 FVKESK. CDR3: CASNQIGAVDEQFF. In DNA, the CDR3 is TGTGCCAGCAACCAAATCGGGGCCGTCGATGAGCAGTTCTTC. The full variable domain, its missing parts supplied by reference TRBV14 and TRBJ2-1, is EAGVTQFPSHSVIEKGQTVTLRCDPISGHDNLYWYRRVMGKEIKFLLHFVKESKQDESGMPNNRFLAERTGGTYSTLKVQPAELEDSGVYFCASNQIGAVDEQFFGPGTRLTVL.

This clonotype was recorded at least ten times. The V gene is TRBV7-8, the J gene TRBJ1-5; 9 bases line up with TRBD1. V was clipped by 4 bases and J by 6 bases; unmatched bases: 10. The V gene's germline CDR1 is SGHVS and CDR2 FQNEAQ. This CDR3 spans 16 amino acids. The CDR3 bases are TGTGCCAGCAGCTCTAGGACAGGGGTGGGGGGTCAGCCCCAGCATTTT. Protein product: CASSSRTGVGGQPQHF.

The V gene is TRBV29-1, the J gene TRBJ2-7, with 9 bases aligning to TRBD1. The CDR3 has 14 amino acids. Germline CDR1 reads SQVTM; CDR2 reads ANQGSEA. The V gene end was trimmed by 5 bases and the J gene end by 5 bases; junction bases not matched to a gene: 10. CDR3 sequence (DNA): TGCAGCGTTAACGTCGGGACAGGGTGCCACGAGCAGTACTTC. Translated, it gives CSVNVGTGCHEQYF.

The chain uses TRBV19 and TRBJ2-6; D remains ambiguous. Deletions cut 5 bases from V and 0 bases from J, with 8 bases between. This CDR3 has 15 residues. Germline loops: CDR1 LNHDA, CDR2 SQIVND (reference sequence). CDR3 DNA sequence: TGTGCCAGTAGTTTTATTTTCTCTGGGGCCAACGTCCTGACTTTC. Its protein is CASSFIFSGANVLTF.

This clonotype showed up many times. This chain uses TRBV7-8 with TRBJ2-7, with 9 bases that match TRBD2. Germline V gene sequence: CDR1 SGHVS, CDR2 FQNEAQ. The CDR3 extends over 17 amino acids. After removal of 2 bases from V and 3 bases from J, the junction contained 11 bases not matched to a gene. CDR3 sequence: CASSLRGASGVVYEQYF. The DNA for the CDR3 is TGTGCCAGCAGCTTACGGGGGGCTAGCGGGGTAGTCTACGAGCAGTACTTC. Together with reference TRBV7-8 and TRBJ2-7, the CDR3 gives the full variable domain: GAGVSQSPRYKVAKRGQDVALRCDPISGHVSLFWYQQALGQGPEFLTYFQNEAQLDKSGLPSDRFFAERPEGSVSTLKIQRTQQEDSAVYLCASSLRGASGVVYEQYFGPGTRLTVT.

This clonotype has at least ten counts. This chain joins TRBV5-1 and TRBJ1-1; 8 bases match TRBD1. The junction had 8 bases not matched to a gene; V was cut back by 4 bases and J by 6 bases. Germline V lookup: CDR1 SGHRS, CDR2 YFSETQ. The CDR3 is 14 amino acids. The CDR3: CASSPGQVFAEAFF. The CDR3 DNA reads TGCGCCAGCAGCCCGGGACAGGTCTTCGCTGAAGCTTTCTTT.

This clonotype turned up a few times. The CDR3, as DNA: TGCAGCGTTGAAGATGGTCGGGGGGGCGAGCAGTACTTC. Its translation: CSVEDGRGGEQYF. The chain has TRBV29-1 and TRBJ2-7; 8 nucleotides match TRBD2. The CDR3 sequence is 13 residues long. Germline lookup yields CDR1 SQVTM and CDR2 ANQGSEA. With V trimmed by 0 bases and J by 6 bases, 4 bases remained unmatched.

This clonotype was counted only a few times. The rearrangement joins TRBV12-3 or TRBV12-4 to TRBJ2-1; 8 bases match TRBD2. With 4 bases clipped from V and 3 bases from J, the junction kept 8 bases outside the gene matches. The CDR3 totals 16 residues. CDR3 coding DNA: TGTGCCAGCAGTTCGCCCGGGGGGGCTTTCTACAATGAGCAGTTCTTC. Translated, it gives CASSSPGGAFYNEQFF.

This clonotype was observed at least ten times. The chain uses TRBV7-2 and TRBJ2-3; TRBD1 is a possible D gene (5 bases). From germline, CDR1 is SGHTA and CDR2 FQGNSA. There are 15 residues in the CDR3. Trimming removed 1 base at V and 1 base at J, with 9 bases between. The CDR3 bases are TGTGCCAGCAGCTTAGTCGACAGTCGCACAGATACGCAGTATTTT. It codes for CASSLVDSRTDTQYF. Combining the CDR3 with reference TRBV7-2 and TRBJ2-3 gives the whole variable domain GAGVSQSPSNKVTEKGKDVELRCDPISGHTALYWYRQSLGQGLEFLIYFQGNSAPDKSGLPSDRFSAERTGGSVSTLTIQRTQQEDSAVYLCASSLVDSRTDTQYFGPGTRLTVL.

At least ten counts were recorded for this clonotype. This CDR3 reads CASSPLAGANTGELFF. Here the CDR3 DNA reads TGTGCCAGCAGTCCGCTAGCGGGAGCAAACACCGGGGAGCTGTTTTTT. The J gene is TRBJ2-2, the V gene TRBV2, with TRBD2 matching over 10 bases. CDR1 and CDR2 from the germline V gene are SNHLY and FYNNEI. Germline trimming cut 5 bases from V and 2 bases from J; bases unmatched to any gene: 5. This CDR3 has 16 residues.

This clonotype was found many times. This chain links TRBV11-2 with TRBJ1-5; the D is unclear. The CDR3 extends over 13 amino acids. The germline V and J ends were trimmed by 1 base and 3 bases, with 4 bases remaining between them. Germline lookup yields CDR1 SGHAT and CDR2 FQNNGV. The CDR3 is CASSLADNQPQHF. The CDR3 DNA sequence: TGTGCCAGCAGCTTAGCTGACAATCAGCCCCAGCATTTT.

Comments on this clonotype: A clone one base away is much larger, so this may be a read error. This sequence joins TRBV5-1 and TRBJ1-1; 7 positions match TRBD1. The germline V gene encodes CDR1 SGHRS and CDR2 YFSETQ. This CDR3 is built from 15 residues. CDR3 coding DNA: TGCGCCAGCACCCCGGGGACAGTCAAGAACACTGTAGCTTTCTTT. Its protein is CASTPGTVKNTVAFF. Drawing the rest from reference TRBV5-1 and TRBJ1-1, the complete variable domain is KAGVTQTPRYLIKTRGQQVTLSCSPISGHRSVSWYQQTPGQGLQFLFEYFSETQRNKGNFPGRFSGRQFSNSRSEMNVSTLELGDSALYLCASTPGTVKNTVAFFGQGTRLTVV.

This clonotype was counted at least ten times. The genes are TRBV11-2 and TRBJ2-1, with D possibly TRBD2 on 5 matching bases. From germline, CDR1 is SGHAT and CDR2 FQNNGV. The ends were cut back, 6 bases at V and 8 bases at J, with 29 bases in the middle. The CDR3 is made up of 18 amino acids. The CDR3 protein is CASRSPFEPGSSGHEQFF. The DNA for the CDR3 is TGTGCCAGCAGATCACCCTTTGAACCGGGGTCGTCGGGCCATGAGCAGTTCTTC.

This clonotype was detected only a few times. The gene calls are TRBV4-1 and TRBJ2-7; 9 positions match TRBD1. Per the germline V gene, CDR1 is MGHRA and CDR2 is YSYEKL. The CDR3 runs 15 residues. Germline trimming cut 3 bases from V and 2 bases from J; bases unmatched to any gene: 5. This chain's CDR3 is CASSHRTGGTYEQYF. As DNA, the CDR3 is TGCGCCAGCAGCCACCGAACAGGGGGCACCTACGAGCAGTACTTC.

This clonotype came up many times. The rearrangement uses TRBV12-3 or TRBV12-4 and TRBJ1-2; tentatively, D is TRBD1 (5 bases). V was cut by 4 bases and J by 7 bases, with 16 bases left in between. This CDR3 comprises 14 residues. CDR3 residues: CASSSPRGFGGYTF. Written as DNA, the CDR3 is TGTGCCAGCAGTTCCCCGCGGGGGTTTGGTGGCTACACCTTC.

There are many counts of this clonotype. The rearrangement uses TRBV18 and TRBJ2-3; 8 bases line up with TRBD1. This CDR3 is built from 14 residues. CDR1 is KGHSH, CDR2 LQKENI, per germline. V was clipped by 4 bases and J by 0 bases; unmatched bases: 0. The CDR3 here is CASSRTGSTDTQYF. CDR3 sequence (DNA): TGTGCCAGCTCACGGACAGGGAGCACAGATACGCAGTATTTT. Full variable domain (remainder filled in from reference TRBV18 and TRBJ2-3): NAGVMQNPRHLVRRRGQEARLRCSPMKGHSHVYWYRQLPEEGLKFMVYLQKENIIDESGMPKERFSAEFPKEGPSILRIQQVVRGDSAAYFCASSRTGSTDTQYFGPGTRLTVL.